The 29 T cell receptor beta chains below were found in one sample sequenced in a study of OX40 agonist ivuxolimab in advanced cancers. Sequenced by immunoSEQ multiplex PCR; TCRdb stores in-frame clones only, minus some. The sample has about 73,000 clones; around 90% are singletons. The sample was CD4+ or CD8+ T cells sorted from blood, taken in a trial of the OX40 agonist ivuxolimab. The receptors here all came from an adult with an advanced solid tumor such as melanoma, head and neck, liver or kidney cancer.

The V call is TRBV7-3, the J call TRBJ2-7; 11 nucleotides match TRBD2. This CDR3 has 15 residues. From germline, CDR1 is SGHTA and CDR2 FQGTGA. The J segment lost 3 bases and the V segment lost 0 bases, leaving 1 base of the junction unmatched. The CDR3 region is CASSLTGTSGYEQYF. The CDR3 nucleotides are TGTGCCAGCAGCTTAACGGGGACTAGCGGCTACGAGCAGTACTTC.

The chain employs TRBV7-9 and TRBJ1-1, with D uncertain. V shed 0 bases and J shed 10 bases, with 15 bases lying between them. CDR3 length equals 14 residues. Germline CDR1 reads SEHNR; CDR2 reads FQNEAQ (reference sequence). CDR3 residues: CASSLARPDAGAFF. The CDR3 coding sequence is TGTGCCAGCAGCTTAGCGCGGCCGGACGCTGGAGCTTTCTTT.

V gene TRBV18 combines with J gene TRBJ2-1; D is possibly TRBD1 (6 bases). This CDR3 has 14 residues. Between the trimmed V and J ends, which lost 3 bases and 6 bases, there was a span of 12 bases. Germline V gene data show CDR1 as KGHSH and CDR2 as LQKENI. The CDR3, as DNA: TGTGCCAGCTCACCTAACAGGGATGGCAATGAGCAGTTCTTC. It is translated as CASSPNRDGNEQFF.

This sequence joins TRBV5-6 and TRBJ2-5; TRBD2 matches 7 bases. CDR1 and CDR2 from the germline V gene are SGHDT and YYEEEE. This CDR3 comprises 13 residues. With 4 bases clipped from V and 5 bases from J, the junction kept 5 bases outside the gene matches. The CDR3 here is CASSQTSFETQYF. CDR3 bases: TGTGCCAGCAGCCAGACTAGCTTTGAGACCCAGTACTTC.

The gene calls are TRBV4-1 and TRBJ2-5, with D perhaps matching TRBD2 (6 bases). Germline CDR1 MGHRA, CDR2 YSYEKL. The ends were cut back, 2 bases at V and 5 bases at J, with 18 bases in the middle. The CDR3 totals 16 residues. The CDR3 spells CASSQTTGGAWETQYF. The CDR3 DNA reads TGCGCCAGCAGCCAAACCACAGGCGGGGCTTGGGAGACCCAGTACTTC.

This clone was found a few times. The chain carries TRBV30 and TRBJ1-1, with no clear D. The V gene's germline CDR1 is GTSNPN and CDR2 SVGIG (reference sequence). The CDR3 runs to 13 residues. The ends were cut back, 4 bases at V and 0 bases at J, with 9 bases in the middle. The CDR3 spells CAWKGTMNTEAFF. Written as DNA, the CDR3 is TGTGCCTGGAAAGGCACAATGAACACTGAAGCTTTCTTT.

This clone is a singleton in its sample. This rearrangement joins TRBV27 to TRBJ2-1; weak D call: TRBD1 (6 bases). V gave up 5 bases and J gave up 2 bases, with 10 bases separating them. The germline V gene has CDR1 MNHEY and CDR2 SMNVEV (reference sequence). This CDR3 has 14 amino acids. CDR3 sequence: CASSAGTTYNEQFF. CDR3 DNA sequence: TGTGCCAGCAGTGCCGGGACAACCTACAATGAGCAGTTCTTC.

This sequence joins TRBV6-1 and TRBJ2-1; D unresolved. V gave up 5 bases and J gave up 9 bases, with 14 bases separating them. In germline, CDR1 is MNHNS, CDR2 SASEGT. This CDR3 is built from 13 residues. The CDR3, as DNA: TGTGCCAGCAGTCCGCGTGGGGTGAGTGAGCAGTTCTTC. It translates to CASSPRGVSEQFF.

The V gene is TRBV30, the J gene TRBJ1-5, with 7 positions matching TRBD1. This CDR3 has 14 residues. In germline, CDR1 is GTSNPN, CDR2 SVGIG (reference sequence). The trim removed 2 bases at V and 7 bases at J, leaving 8 bases unmatched. The chain's CDR3 is CAWSSQGGFQPQHF. CDR3 coding DNA: TGTGCCTGGAGTTCGCAGGGGGGTTTCCAGCCCCAGCATTTT.

The V and J genes are TRBV10-3 and TRBJ1-5; 9 bases align to TRBD1. Unmatched junction bases numbered 7, after V lost 10 bases and J lost 0 bases. This CDR3 spans 15 amino acids. Germline values: CDR1 ENHRY, CDR2 SYGVKD. CDR3 amino acids: CATARDRASNQPQHF. Written as DNA, the CDR3 is TGTGCCACCGCTCGGGACAGGGCTAGCAATCAGCCCCAGCATTTT.

The genes are TRBV30 and TRBJ2-3; 10 bases line up with TRBD2. CDR3 length: 18 residues. Germline-derived CDR1 and CDR2 are GTSNPN and SVGIG (reference sequence). Germline trimming cut 4 bases from V and 5 bases from J; bases unmatched to any gene: 18. Written as DNA, the CDR3 is TGTGCCTGGAATCCCCTCACGCGCCCCAGCGGGAGGGTAGATACGCAGTATTTT. The encoded protein is CAWNPLTRPSGRVDTQYF.

To note about this clone: Other DNA sequences within the sample encode an identical CDR3. The CDR3, as DNA: TGTGCCAGCAGCTTAGACAGGGGGCGGTCTGGAAACACCATATATTTT. It specifies CASSLDRGRSGNTIYF. The chain couples TRBV7-8 to TRBJ1-3, with 9 bases matching TRBD1. CDR3 size: 16 residues. V dropped 1 base and J dropped 1; count of bases not matched to a gene: 2. Germline assignment: CDR1 SGHVS and CDR2 FQNEAQ.

The chain joins TRBV6-6 to TRBJ2-5; D uncertain. The CDR3 consists of 12 residues. The germline gives CDR1 MNHNY, CDR2 SVGAGI (reference sequence). The germline V and J ends were trimmed by 8 bases and 1 base, with 8 bases remaining between them. The CDR3, as DNA: TGTGCCAGCCAGCAGGCCCAAGAGACCCAGTACTTC. Amino acid sequence: CASQQAQETQYF.

This chain uses TRBV9 with TRBJ2-2, with 10 bases lining up with TRBD2. This CDR3 has 15 residues. V lost 4 bases, J lost 5 bases, and 5 bases stayed unmatched. The germline gives CDR1 SGDLS, CDR2 YYNGEE. The CDR3 sequence: CASSPSGSRTGELFF. The CDR3 bases are TGTGCCAGCAGCCCTAGCGGGAGTCGTACCGGGGAGCTGTTTTTT.

The rearrangement uses TRBV5-1 and TRBJ2-7; D gene ambiguous. Trimming took off 0 bases at V and 3 bases at J, with 16 bases between the two ends. The CDR3 loop spans 16 amino acids. Per germline, CDR1 SGHRS and CDR2 YFSETQ. CDR3 coding DNA: TGCGCCAGCAGCTTGGGCTTACCCAGCCTAAACTACGAGCAGTACTTC. Protein product: CASSLGLPSLNYEQYF. The full variable domain, in which reference TRBV5-1 and TRBJ2-7 provide the parts outside the CDR3, is KAGVTQTPRYLIKTRGQQVTLSCSPISGHRSVSWYQQTPGQGLQFLFEYFSETQRNKGNFPGRFSGRQFSNSRSEMNVSTLELGDSALYLCASSLGLPSLNYEQYFGPGTRLTVT.

V usage is TRBV11-2 and J usage is TRBJ2-1; 13 nucleotides agree with TRBD2. The germline CDR1 and CDR2 sequences are SGHAT and FQNNGV. There are 17 residues in the CDR3. V lost 5 bases and J lost 3; bases outside the gene matches: 7. Written as DNA, the CDR3 is TGTGCCAGCAGCGGGACTAGCGGGAATGGGATCTACAATGAGCAGTTCTTC. This sequence encodes CASSGTSGNGIYNEQFF.

The chain combines TRBV11-2 with TRBJ2-3; D not certain. CDR3 length: 12 residues. Deletions cut 4 bases from V and 0 bases from J, with 2 bases between. Looked up from germline, CDR1 is SGHAT and CDR2 is FQNNGV. The CDR3 DNA reads as TGTGCCAGCAGCTACAGCACAGATACGCAGTATTTT. Translation gives CASSYSTDTQYF.

The V and J genes are TRBV5-4 and TRBJ2-5, with 14 bases that match TRBD2. Germline V lookup: CDR1 SGHNT, CDR2 YYREEE (reference sequence). This CDR3 spans 18 amino acids. With V trimmed by 5 bases and J by 3 bases, 12 bases remained unmatched. The CDR3 DNA follows: TGTGCCAGCAGGGGGGGGGCAGGGACTAGCGGGAGTAAAGAGACCCAGTACTTC. Translated, it gives CASRGGAGTSGSKETQYF.

The V gene is TRBV6-6, the J gene TRBJ2-7, with 7 nucleotides matching TRBD2. Germline lookup yields CDR1 MNHNY and CDR2 SVGAGI (reference sequence). The CDR3 contains 13 residues. After removal of 9 bases from V and 1 base from J, the junction contained 6 bases not matched to a gene. This CDR3 reads CASGLAESYEQYF. The CDR3 region has the DNA TGTGCCAGTGGCCTAGCGGAATCCTACGAGCAGTACTTC.

With regard to this clone: The sample carries other DNA sequences with the same CDR3. The CDR3 DNA reads TGCAGCGTTGAAGAGCTAGCGGGAGGTCCCTACAATGAGCAGTTCTTC. Translating gives CSVEELAGGPYNEQFF. V usage is TRBV29-1 and J usage is TRBJ2-1; TRBD2 matches at 11 bases. Germline CDR1 reads SQVTM; CDR2 reads ANQGSEA. Trimming cost V 0 bases and J 2 bases; bases outside gene matches: 3. The CDR3 is 16 residues long.

The chain couples TRBV19 to TRBJ2-2; the D gene is possibly TRBD1 (5 bases). The CDR3 has 17 amino acids. The V end was cut by 2 bases, the J end by 1 base, with 14 bases between. The germline V gene has CDR1 LNHDA and CDR2 SQIVND (reference sequence). The CDR3 DNA sequence: TGTGCCAGTAGTATATACCCTCAGGGTTGGAACACCGGGGAGCTGTTTTTT. This sequence encodes CASSIYPQGWNTGELFF.

Note on this clone: The junction departs from the called germline gene at one end, perhaps through a read error. V gene TRBV7-7 combines with J gene TRBJ2-2, with D perhaps TRBD2 (6 bases). This CDR3 spans 14 amino acids. The germline gives CDR1 SSHAT, CDR2 FNYEAQ (reference sequence). The CDR3, as DNA: TGTGCTAGCAGCCGGGACTTCGACACCGGGGAGCTGTTTTTT. It yields the protein CASSRDFDTGELFF.

Turning to this clone: At one of its ends the junction is not consistent with the germline gene, which may arise from a read error. The same CDR3 also results from other DNA sequences found in this sample. This sequence joins TRBV7-6 and TRBJ1-4; D is uncertain. Germline V CDR1 and CDR2: SGHVS, FNYEAQ. This CDR3 is 16 amino acids long. This CDR3 is CASSLASQPSYEKLFF. The CDR3 bases are TGTGCTAGCAGCTTAGCTAGCCAGCCTTCGTATGAAAAACTGTTTTTT.

This chain uses TRBV19 with TRBJ2-5, with TRBD1 matching over 9 bases. CDR1 and CDR2 from the germline V gene are LNHDA and SQIVND (reference sequence). J was trimmed by 5 bases and V by 6 bases; bases with no gene match: 10. The CDR3 runs to 15 residues. In DNA, the CDR3 is TGTGCCAGTAGCAGTACAGGGGGCGCATCGGAGACCCAGTACTTC. It yields the protein CASSSTGGASETQYF.

The genes are TRBV5-4 and TRBJ2-5; 9 bases are shared with TRBD2. Trimming took 2 bases from V and 1 from J; bases not matched to a gene: 3. The length of the CDR3 is 15 residues. CDR1 is SGHNT and CDR2 is YYREEE in the germline V gene (reference sequence). CDR3 sequence reads: CASSLAGGFQETQYF. CDR3 sequence (DNA): TGTGCCAGCAGCTTAGCGGGAGGCTTCCAAGAGACCCAGTACTTC.

This clone was seen only once. This chain connects TRBV11-2 to TRBJ2-1; D gene uncertain. In germline, CDR1 is SGHAT, CDR2 FQNNGV. This CDR3 has 14 residues. The V end was cut by 5 bases, the J end by 1 base, with 9 bases between. The CDR3 DNA reads as TGTGCCAGCAGCGTCCTAATATCCTACAATGAGCAGTTCTTC. This sequence encodes CASSVLISYNEQFF.

This clone came up once. CDR3 DNA sequence: TGTGCCAGCAGCTTAGATGGAGGGCGAGATACGCAGTATTTT. Translated: CASSLDGGRDTQYF. This chain uses TRBV7-9 with TRBJ2-3; D is possibly TRBD2 (6 bases). V shed 1 base and J shed 5 bases, with 10 bases lying between them. Per germline, CDR1 SEHNR and CDR2 FQNEAQ (reference sequence). The CDR3 contains 14 residues.

This clone came up a few times. The chain couples TRBV28 to TRBJ1-5; TRBD1 is a possible D gene (5 bases). The CDR3 length is 14 residues. From germline, CDR1 is MDHEN and CDR2 SYDVKM. Deletions cut 5 bases from V and 7 bases from J, with 15 bases between. CDR3 residues: CASSKGERGQPQHF. Written as DNA, the CDR3 is TGTGCCAGCAGTAAAGGGGAGAGGGGACAGCCCCAGCATTTT. The variable domain in full, completed from reference TRBV28 and TRBJ1-5, reads DVKVTQSSRYLVKRTGEKVFLECVQDMDHENMFWYRQDPGLGLRLIYFSYDVKMKEKGDIPEGYSVSREKKERFSLILESASTNQTSMYLCASSKGERGQPQHFGDGTRLSIL.

V and J are TRBV6-5 and TRBJ1-1; 7 nucleotides align to TRBD1. The CDR3 contains 16 residues. Trimming cost V 0 bases and J 4 bases; bases outside gene matches: 8. Germline CDR1 reads MNHEY; CDR2 reads SVGAGI. In DNA form, the CDR3 reads TGTGCCAGCAGTTACTCGCCACAGGGGTGGATCACTGAAGCTTTCTTT. Amino acids: CASSYSPQGWITEAFF.